This T cell receptor beta chain is drawn from a study of radiotherapy plus CTLA-4 blockade in lung cancer. Using immunoSEQ multiplex PCR, the repertoire was profiled, and TCRdb retains in-frame clones only, with some absent. Among tens of thousands of clones listed, roughly 80% were seen once. This CDR3 region has 12 residues. CDR1 MNHEY and CDR2 SMNVEV come from the germline V gene (reference sequence). V lost 10 bases and J 5 bases, leaving 14 bases between the germline ends. The sample consisted of peripheral blood, taken from a patient treated with radiotherapy plus ipilimumab. This clonotype originated in a human donor with non-small cell lung cancer who had a complete response to radiotherapy plus ipilimumab. The chain recombines TRBV27 with TRBJ2-5; D ambiguous. The CDR3 nucleotides read TGTGCCACCCGAAGTCTGAGCGAGACCCAGTACTTC. Its translation: CATRSLSETQYF.